The clone carrying this T cell receptor beta chain was counted many times. This specimen comes from a study of T cells in Graves' hyperthyroidism and ophthalmopathy. Regions amplified from RNA transcripts were the TCR beta CDR3 regions. TCR CDR3 underwent first-round RT-PCR with the HTBI primer set. TCRdb analysed the multiplex PCR reads with MiXCR anew, one entry per CDR3 protein. The table records around 300,000 distinct CDR3 sequences, approximately 26% of them present only once. Germline CDR1 and CDR2: MDHEN and SYDVKM. The CDR3 contains 12 residues. The germline V and J ends were trimmed by 6 bases and 4 bases, with 9 bases remaining between them.

The TCR was taken from a man in his forties or fifties with Graves' hyperthyroidism that later progressed to Graves' ophthalmopathy. This rearrangement joins TRBV28 to TRBJ1-2, with a possible D match to TRBD1 (5 bases). Input material: blood. The CDR3 DNA reads as TGTGCCAGCAGAAAGGGGCCCTATGGCTACACCTTC. Its protein is CASRKGPYGYTF.